Listed below are T cell receptor beta chains from one sample, sequenced in a study of chemoradiotherapy in HPV16-positive cancers. The protocol was immunoSEQ multiplex PCR, while the TCRdb copy is restricted to in-frame clones and leaves out a portion. Here the sample spans tens of thousands of clones, 86% being singletons. The sequencing here drew on blood, taken from a patient who underwent chemoradiotherapy. These receptors all come from a human donor with HPV-associated anogenital cancer. Each CDR3 is given with its conserved first and last residue. Fields, in order: J gene, clone size, V gene, D gene, CDR3 DNA, CDR3 protein. A D gene is named only where the DNA matches it firmly. A clone size is listed for some rows: how often the clone was seen (once, few, many), or a class if it is expanded.

TRBJ1-2 - TRBV6-1 - TGTGCCAGCAGTGACGGGCGGGCCTATGGCTACACCTTC CASSDGRAYGYTF
TRBJ2-3 few TRBV7-8 - TGTGCCAGCAGCCCAGTACGTTGGGATACGCAGTATTTT CASSPVRWDTQYF
TRBJ1-5 - TRBV7-2 - TGTGCCAGCTCCGGGCACAATCAGCCCCAGCATTTT CASSGHNQPQHF
TRBJ2-1 - TRBV7-2 - TGTGCCAGCAGCTTAGCCCCCCCCAATCGCGGGGGCCAGGAGCAGTTCTTC CASSLAPPNRGGQEQFF
TRBJ2-7 once TRBV5-6 - TGTGCCAGCAGCTCCCAACGGGGGGCGGTCTCCTACGAGCAGTACTTC CASSSQRGAVSYEQYF
TRBJ2-3 - TRBV6-4 - TGTGCCAGCAGTGACTCGATGGCAGGTGGTGATACGCAGTATTTT CASSDSMAGGDTQYF
TRBJ2-5 few TRBV27 TRBD1 TGTGCCAGCAGTTCGCTCTCGGACAGGGGGCGCCAGACCCAGTACTTC CASSSLSDRGRQTQYF
TRBJ2-7 - TRBV5-1 TRBD1 TGCGCCAGCAGCTTTCCCGGGACAGGGGTATCGGCCTACGAGCAGTACTTC CASSFPGTGVSAYEQYF
TRBJ2-1 few TRBV7-8 TRBD2 TGTGCCAGCAGCTTAGAGGGACTAGCGGGATCCTACAATGAGCAGTTCTTC CASSLEGLAGSYNEQFF
TRBJ2-5 once TRBV4-2 - TGTGCCAGCAGCCAATATCTAGACCCCCAGGATCCCCAGTACTTC CASSQYLDPQDPQYF
TRBJ1-1 once TRBV27 TRBD1 TGTGCCAGCAAGGGACAGGGGGCGAGGGACACTGAAGCTTTCTTT CASKGQGARDTEAFF
TRBJ1-1 - TRBV27 TRBD1 TGTGCCAGCAGCTTGGCAGGGACAGCGAACACTGAAGCTTTCTTT CASSLAGTANTEAFF
TRBJ2-5 - TRBV9 - TGTGCCAGCAGCGAATCTAGGGTCGGGACCCAGTACTTC CASSESRVGTQYF
TRBJ2-3 few TRBV15 - TGTGCCACCAGCAACCGGGTAACCTGGACCACAGATACGCAGTATTTT CATSNRVTWTTDTQYF
TRBJ1-2 - TRBV7-8 - TGTGCCAGCAGCTCCTCCTTGACAGCGGGGGATGGCTACACCTTC CASSSSLTAGDGYTF
TRBJ1-6 - TRBV4-3 - TGCGCCAGCAGCCCCCGGGCGCTGAATAATTCACCCCTCCACTTT CASSPRALNNSPLHF
TRBJ2-5 - TRBV19 - TGTGCCAGTAGTGCGGACTCTTACCAAGAGACCCAGTACTTC CASSADSYQETQYF
TRBJ1-1 - TRBV18 TRBD1 TGTGCCAGCTCTCCTGACAGGGACATAGTCACTGAAGCTTTCTTT CASSPDRDIVTEAFF
TRBJ2-3 once TRBV9 TRBD1 TGTGCCAGCAGCCCCGATGGCGGGACAGGGTTTACAGATACGCAGTATTTT CASSPDGGTGFTDTQYF
TRBJ2-1 - TRBV5-6 TRBD2 TGTGCCAGCAGCTTCCGGACTAGCCGAAACAATGAGCAGTTCTTC CASSFRTSRNNEQFF
TRBJ2-3 few TRBV4-3 - TGCGCCAGCAGCCAAGATGGTGGGGATACGCAGTATTTT CASSQDGGDTQYF
TRBJ2-3 - TRBV13 - TGTGCCAGCAGCTCAACTAGGGGGTCCACAGATACGCAGTATTTT CASSSTRGSTDTQYF
TRBJ2-5 - TRBV30 - TGTGCCTGGAGTATGGAAGAGACCCAGTACTTC CAWSMEETQYF
TRBJ2-7 - TRBV4-1 TRBD1 TGCGCCAGCAGCCAATCCGGACAGGGCGGCGAGCAGTACTTC CASSQSGQGGEQYF
TRBJ1-2 - TRBV9 - TGTGCCAGCAGAGGAGACTCAAGAAAGACCTATGGCTACACCTTC CASRGDSRKTYGYTF
TRBJ2-7 - TRBV19 - TGTGCCAGTATCACCCACAGGGATCGGGCCGAGCAGTACTTC CASITHRDRAEQYF
TRBJ1-2 - TRBV2 - TGTGCCAGCAGGAGGGACGGTAACTATGGCTACACCTTC CASRRDGNYGYTF
TRBJ2-7 once TRBV2 - TGTGCCAGCAGTGAACGGGGGCGGGTCTACGAGCAGTACTTC CASSERGRVYEQYF
TRBJ1-4 - TRBV7-9 - TGTGCCAGCAGCCCGCAGGGTAATTACTATCAACTGTTTTTT CASSPQGNYYQLFF
TRBJ2-7 - TRBV6-1 TRBD1 TGTGCCAGCAGTGTGGGGACAGGATTCTACGAGCAGTACTTC CASSVGTGFYEQYF
TRBJ1-2 - TRBV2 - TGTGCCAGCAGTGGTCCGACTATCGGGGGCTACACCTTC CASSGPTIGGYTF
TRBJ2-2 few TRBV6-1 - TGTGCCAGCAGTGACCCCCCAGGGGCTAACACCGGGGAGCTGTTTTTT CASSDPPGANTGELFF
TRBJ1-5 - TRBV7-2 - TGTGCCAGCAGCTTAGACAGCAATCAGCCCCAGCATTTT CASSLDSNQPQHF
TRBJ2-1 - TRBV11-2 - TGTGCCAGCAGCTTATTAGCCGAATACAATGAGCAGTTCTTC CASSLLAEYNEQFF
TRBJ1-5 - TRBV7-8 TRBD1 TGTGCCAGCACCCCGGGACAGGGCGGCAATCAGCCCCAGCATTTT CASTPGQGGNQPQHF
TRBJ2-4 - TRBV6-6 - TGTGCCAGCCAAGGGGTAGTCCCAAACATTCAGTACTTC CASQGVVPNIQYF
TRBJ1-3 few TRBV6-1 - TGTGCCAGCAGTGTCCTAGCCAGCGATTATAACACCATATATTTT CASSVLASDYNTIYF
TRBJ1-5 - TRBV19 - TGTGCCAGTAGTATAGATGAGGGCCAGAATCAGCCCCAGCATTTT CASSIDEGQNQPQHF
TRBJ1-1 once TRBV7-9 - TGTGCCAGCAGCTTAGTCGGGGAGGCCGCCACTGAAGCTTTCTTT CASSLVGEAATEAFF
TRBJ1-3 - TRBV7-9 - TGTGCCAGCAGCTTATTAAGTATCTCTGGAAACACCATATATTTT CASSLLSISGNTIYF
TRBJ1-1 - TRBV19 - TGTGCCAGTAGTAAAAATGGCGGCCATGGAGACTTAAACACTGAAGCTTTCTTT CASSKNGGHGDLNTEAFF
TRBJ1-6 - TRBV18 - TGTGCCAGCTCACCACTTCAGCTCCCACACTATAATTCACCCCTCCACTTT CASSPLQLPHYNSPLHF
TRBJ2-7 - TRBV6-5 - TGTGCCAGCAGTTATGCCCTTCAGGGGTACTTC CASSYALQGYF
TRBJ1-6 - TRBV6-5 - TGTGCCAGCAAGATGACCGGGGCGGGGAATTCACCCCTCCACTTT CASKMTGAGNSPLHF
TRBJ2-7 - TRBV5-1 TRBD1 TGCGCCAGCAGCCCCGGGACAGACTCCTACGAGCAGTACTTC CASSPGTDSYEQYF
TRBJ2-5 - TRBV9 TRBD1 TGTGCCAGCAGCCGGGGACAGTTACAAGCGACCCAGTACTTC CASSRGQLQATQYF
TRBJ2-1 - TRBV7-8 TRBD1 TGTGCCACTATTAAGACAGGGGGTAGAAATGAGCAGTTCTTC CATIKTGGRNEQFF
TRBJ2-1 few TRBV7-9 - TGTGCCAGCAGCTTAGGGGCCAACAATGAGCAGTTCTTC CASSLGANNEQFF
TRBJ2-2 - TRBV29-1 - TGCAGCGTTGAGAGGGGCGGGGAGCTGTTTTTT CSVERGGELFF
TRBJ2-4 - TRBV21-1 - TGTGCCAGCAGGTCACCGGGACAAGTGGAGGTGGCCAAAAACATTCAGTACTTC CASRSPGQVEVAKNIQYF